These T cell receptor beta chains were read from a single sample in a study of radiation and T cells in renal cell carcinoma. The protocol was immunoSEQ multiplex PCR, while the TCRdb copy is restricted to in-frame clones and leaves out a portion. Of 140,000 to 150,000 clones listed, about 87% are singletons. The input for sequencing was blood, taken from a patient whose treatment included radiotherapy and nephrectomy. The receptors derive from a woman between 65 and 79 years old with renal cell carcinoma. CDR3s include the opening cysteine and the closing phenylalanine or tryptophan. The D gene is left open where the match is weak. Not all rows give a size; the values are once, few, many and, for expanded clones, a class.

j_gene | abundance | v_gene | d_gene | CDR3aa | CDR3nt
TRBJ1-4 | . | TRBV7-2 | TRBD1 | CASSLGQGRGLAHEKLFF | TGTGCCAGCAGCCTAGGACAGGGTAGGGGCTTGGCCCATGAAAAACTGTTTTTT
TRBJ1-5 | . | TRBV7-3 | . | CASRADRNSNQPQHF | TGTGCCAGCAGAGCGGACCGTAATAGCAATCAGCCCCAGCATTTT
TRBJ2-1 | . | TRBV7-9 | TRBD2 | CASSLARSSGGVFEQFF | TGTGCCAGCAGCTTAGCGCGGTCTAGCGGGGGGGTTTTTGAGCAGTTCTTC
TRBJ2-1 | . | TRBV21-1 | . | CASSKVLGGRNEQFF | TGTGCCAGCAGCAAAGTTTTGGGGGGCCGGAATGAGCAGTTCTTC
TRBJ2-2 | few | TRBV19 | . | CASSIGQGGTGELFF | TGTGCCAGTAGTATTGGTCAGGGAGGTACCGGGGAGCTGTTTTTT
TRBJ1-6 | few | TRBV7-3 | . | CASSLTRPSPLHF | TGTGCCAGCAGCTTGACCAGGCCGTCACCCCTCCACTTT
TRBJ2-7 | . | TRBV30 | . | CAWSGWTHSSYEQYF | TGTGCCTGGAGTGGATGGACGCACAGCTCCTACGAGCAGTACTTC
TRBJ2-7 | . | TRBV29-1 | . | CSVRKGHSYEQYF | TGCAGCGTTCGAAAAGGACATTCCTACGAGCAGTACTTC
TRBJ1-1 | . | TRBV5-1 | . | CASSLEFRGNTEAFF | TGCGCCAGCAGCTTGGAATTCAGGGGGAACACTGAAGCTTTCTTT
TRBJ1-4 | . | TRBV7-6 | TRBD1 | CASSSTGSNEKLFF | TGTGCCAGCAGCTCGACAGGGTCTAATGAAAAACTGTTTTTT
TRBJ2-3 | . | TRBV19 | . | CASSAPIKGGTDTQYF | TGTGCCAGTAGTGCCCCGATTAAAGGGGGCACAGATACGCAGTATTTT
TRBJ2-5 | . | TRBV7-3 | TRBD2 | CASSLTSGGKTQYF | TGTGCCAGCAGCTTGACTAGCGGGGGGAAGACCCAGTACTTC
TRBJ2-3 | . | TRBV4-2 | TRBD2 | CASSQGSGGADTQYF | TGTGCCAGCAGCCAAGGGAGCGGGGGGGCGGATACGCAGTATTTT
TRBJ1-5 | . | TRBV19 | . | CAASTRVEQPQHF | TGTGCCGCCTCGACCAGGGTGGAACAGCCCCAGCATTTT
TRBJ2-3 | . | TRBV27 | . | CASSSGRFTDTQYF | TGTGCCAGCAGTTCGGGACGGTTCACAGATACGCAGTATTTT
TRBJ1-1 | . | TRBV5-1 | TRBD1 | CASSLDRGGTEAFF | TGCGCCAGCAGCTTGGACAGGGGGGGAACTGAAGCTTTCTTT
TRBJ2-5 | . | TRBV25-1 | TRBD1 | CASSEQQGPWQETQYF | TGTGCCAGCAGTGAGCAACAGGGGCCGTGGCAAGAGACCCAGTACTTC
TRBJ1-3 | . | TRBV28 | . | CASRFDSSGNTIYF | TGTGCCAGCAGATTCGACAGCTCTGGAAACACCATATATTTT
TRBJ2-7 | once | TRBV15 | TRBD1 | CATSRRQGAYEQYF | TGTGCCACCAGCAGGCGACAGGGGGCCTACGAGCAGTACTTC
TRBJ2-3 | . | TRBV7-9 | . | CASSLSTLTDTQYF | TGTGCCAGCAGCTTATCTACCCTCACAGATACGCAGTATTTT
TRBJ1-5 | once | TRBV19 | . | CASKMVGAPNQPQHF | TGTGCCAGTAAAATGGTTGGGGCCCCTAATCAGCCCCAGCATTTT
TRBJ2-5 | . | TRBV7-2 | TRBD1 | CASSLTPTGGFQTQYF | TGTGCCAGCAGCTTAACCCCAACAGGGGGCTTTCAGACCCAGTACTTC
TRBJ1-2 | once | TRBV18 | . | CASSQQGKAPYGYTF | TGTGCCAGCTCACAACAGGGAAAGGCCCCCTATGGCTACACCTTC
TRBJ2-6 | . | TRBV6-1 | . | CASSDRASASLSGANVLTF | TGTGCCAGCAGTGATCGGGCCAGCGCTTCCCTCTCTGGGGCCAACGTCCTGACTTTC
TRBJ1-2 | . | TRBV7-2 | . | CASSLVLSYGYTF | TGTGCCAGCAGCTTAGTACTTAGCTATGGCTACACCTTC
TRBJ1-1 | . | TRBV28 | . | CASRRLGRASTAFF | TGTGCCAGCAGACGCCTGGGGAGGGCGTCAACGGCTTTCTTT
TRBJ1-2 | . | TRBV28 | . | CASSLKGDYGYTF | TGTGCCAGCAGTTTGAAGGGAGACTATGGCTACACCTTC
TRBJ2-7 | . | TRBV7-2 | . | CASSSLGGGYEQYF | TGTGCCAGCAGCTCTCTGGGGGGTGGCTACGAGCAGTACTTC
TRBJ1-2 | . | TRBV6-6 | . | CASSTAGDYYGYTF | TGTGCCAGCAGTACCGCAGGGGACTACTATGGCTACACCTTC
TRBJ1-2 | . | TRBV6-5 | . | CASSYRGKNYGYTF | TGTGCCAGCAGTTACAGGGGGAAGAACTATGGCTACACCTTC
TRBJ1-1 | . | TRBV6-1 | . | CASNIKGTGGTEAFF | TGTGCCAGCAACATAAAAGGGACGGGGGGCACTGAAGCTTTCTTT
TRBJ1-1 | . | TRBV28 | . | CASSFGGANTEAFF | TGTGCCAGCAGTTTCGGCGGGGCAAACACTGAAGCTTTCTTT
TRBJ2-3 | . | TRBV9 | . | CASSVYDGATDTQYF | TGTGCCAGCAGCGTATATGACGGGGCCACAGATACGCAGTATTTT
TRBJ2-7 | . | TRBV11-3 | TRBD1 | CASSSTGSYEQYF | TGTGCCAGCAGCTCGACAGGGAGCTACGAGCAGTACTTC
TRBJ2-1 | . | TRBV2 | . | CASSGRGNEQFF | TGTGCCAGCAGTGGGAGGGGCAATGAGCAGTTCTTC
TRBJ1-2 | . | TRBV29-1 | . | CSVLTGFQAYGYTF | TGCAGCGTCCTGACAGGATTTCAGGCCTATGGCTACACCTTC
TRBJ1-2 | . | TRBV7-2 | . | CASSAWGAQNGYTF | TGTGCCAGCAGCGCCTGGGGGGCGCAGAATGGCTACACCTTC
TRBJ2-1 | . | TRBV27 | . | CASRDRNEQFF | TGTGCCAGCAGGGACAGAAATGAGCAGTTCTTC
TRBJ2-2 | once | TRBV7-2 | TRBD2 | CASSLMTSGGPNTGELFF | TGTGCCAGCAGCTTAATGACTAGCGGGGGGCCTAACACCGGGGAGCTGTTTTTT
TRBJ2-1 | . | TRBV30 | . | CAWMGSSYNEQFF | TGTGCCTGGATGGGGAGCTCCTACAATGAGCAGTTCTTC
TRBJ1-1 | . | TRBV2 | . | CASRRGQGVGNTEAFF | TGTGCCAGCAGGAGGGGCCAGGGCGTGGGGAACACTGAAGCTTTCTTT
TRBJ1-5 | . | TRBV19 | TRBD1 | CASTPTGGGSNQPQHF | TGTGCCAGTACCCCAACAGGGGGGGGAAGCAATCAGCCCCAGCATTTT
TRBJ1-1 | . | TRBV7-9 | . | CASSPRGSVNTEAFF | TGTGCCAGCAGCCCACGTGGTTCGGTGAACACTGAAGCTTTCTTT
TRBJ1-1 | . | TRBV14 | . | CASSQEGSRLPNTEAFF | TGTGCCAGCAGCCAAGAGGGTTCGAGGCTACCAAACACTGAAGCTTTCTTT
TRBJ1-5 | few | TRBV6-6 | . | CASSETGNQPQHF | TGTGCCAGCAGTGAGACAGGCAATCAGCCCCAGCATTTT